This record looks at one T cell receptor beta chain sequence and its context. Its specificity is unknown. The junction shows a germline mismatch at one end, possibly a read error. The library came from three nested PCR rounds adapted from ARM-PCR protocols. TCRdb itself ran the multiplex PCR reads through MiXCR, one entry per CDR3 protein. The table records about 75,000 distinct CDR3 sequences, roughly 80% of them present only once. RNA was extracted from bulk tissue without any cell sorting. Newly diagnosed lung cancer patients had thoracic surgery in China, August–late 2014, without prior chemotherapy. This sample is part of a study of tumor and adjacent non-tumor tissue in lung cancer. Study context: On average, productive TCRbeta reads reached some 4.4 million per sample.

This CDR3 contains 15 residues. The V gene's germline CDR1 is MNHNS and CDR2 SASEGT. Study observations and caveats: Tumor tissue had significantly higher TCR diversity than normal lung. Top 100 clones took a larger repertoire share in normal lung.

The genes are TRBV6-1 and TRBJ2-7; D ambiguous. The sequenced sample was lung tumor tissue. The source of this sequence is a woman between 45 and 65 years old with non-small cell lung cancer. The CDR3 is CASTEDGGSAYEQYF. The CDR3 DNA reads TGTGCTAGCACTGAAGACGGCGGATCGGCCTACGAGCAGTACTTC.